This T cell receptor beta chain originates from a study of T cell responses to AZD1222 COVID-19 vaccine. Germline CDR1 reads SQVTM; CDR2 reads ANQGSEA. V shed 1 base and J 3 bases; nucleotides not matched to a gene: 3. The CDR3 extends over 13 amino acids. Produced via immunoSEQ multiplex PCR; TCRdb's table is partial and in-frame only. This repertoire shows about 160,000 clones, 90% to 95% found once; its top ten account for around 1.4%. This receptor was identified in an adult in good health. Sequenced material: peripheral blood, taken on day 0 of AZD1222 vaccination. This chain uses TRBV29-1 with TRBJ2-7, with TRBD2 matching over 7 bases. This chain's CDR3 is CSVEVGGLYEQYF. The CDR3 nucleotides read TGCAGCGTTGAAGTGGGAGGGCTCTACGAGCAGTACTTC.